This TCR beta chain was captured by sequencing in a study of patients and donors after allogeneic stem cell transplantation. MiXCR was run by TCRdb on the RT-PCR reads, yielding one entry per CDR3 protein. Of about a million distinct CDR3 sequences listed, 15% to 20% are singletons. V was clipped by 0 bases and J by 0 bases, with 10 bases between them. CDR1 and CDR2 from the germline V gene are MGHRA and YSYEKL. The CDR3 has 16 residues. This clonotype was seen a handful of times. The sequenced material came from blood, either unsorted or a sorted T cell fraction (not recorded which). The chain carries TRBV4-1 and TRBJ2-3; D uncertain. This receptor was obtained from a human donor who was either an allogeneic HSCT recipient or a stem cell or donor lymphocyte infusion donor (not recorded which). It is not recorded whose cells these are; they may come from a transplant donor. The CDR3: CASSQDPHPSTDTQYF. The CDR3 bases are TGCGCCAGCAGCCAAGACCCCCACCCTAGCACAGATACGCAGTATTTT.